This T cell receptor (beta chain) was observed in a study of blood T cell repertoires in COVID-19. About the study: Both acute and convalescent COVID-19 samples were obtained from the United States, Italy and Spain. From T cells, B-cell-depleted T cells, or PBMCs came the material, which was cDNA or gDNA.

J lost 7 bases, V lost 4 bases, and 8 bases had no gene match. Looked up from germline, CDR1 is SGHRS and CDR2 is YFSETQ. This CDR3 is built from 14 residues. Authors' data handling: Quantification of nucleated cells was approximated via reference gene primer amplification. The method was immunoSEQ multiplex PCR; TCRdb's version includes in-frame clones alone and lacks a portion of them. For V, J and clone size, that table is used; D and trimming come from the DNA. Found here are 190,000 or so clones, roughly 86% of them singletons; the top ten hold around 2.7%. This receptor was obtained from a man aged 35-49 years with active or convalescent COVID-19. Sequenced input: peripheral blood. This chain joins TRBV5-1 and TRBJ2-3, with 8 bases that match TRBD2. CDR3 sequence: CASSPRGAGYTQYF. CDR3 nucleotide sequence: TGCGCCAGCAGCCCGCGGGGGGCCGGGTATACGCAGTATTTT.